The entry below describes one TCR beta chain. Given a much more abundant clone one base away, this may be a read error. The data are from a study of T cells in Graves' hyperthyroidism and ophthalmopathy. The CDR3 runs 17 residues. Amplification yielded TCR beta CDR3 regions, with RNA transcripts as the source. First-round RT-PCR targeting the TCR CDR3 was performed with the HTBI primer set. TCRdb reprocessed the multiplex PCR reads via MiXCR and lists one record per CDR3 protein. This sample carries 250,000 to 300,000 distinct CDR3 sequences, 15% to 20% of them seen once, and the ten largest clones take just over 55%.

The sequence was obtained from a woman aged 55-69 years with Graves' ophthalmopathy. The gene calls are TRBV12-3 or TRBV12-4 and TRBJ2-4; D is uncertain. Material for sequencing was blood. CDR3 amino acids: CVSSSGPWGRAKNIQYF. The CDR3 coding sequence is TGTGTCAGCAGTTCCGGACCGTGGGGAAGGGCCAAAAACATTCAGTACTTC.